A selection of T cell receptor beta chains follows, all from one sample in a study of cytomegalovirus exposure and HLA in healthy donors. Method: immunoSEQ multiplex PCR; TCRdb's copy keeps in-frame clones and lacks some. The sample contains around 280,000 clones, roughly 90% of which appear only once. The sample taken for sequencing was PBMCs. These TCRs come from a woman aged 18 to 35 in good health and CMV-seronegative. CDR3s include the opening cysteine and the closing phenylalanine or tryptophan. The D gene is left open where the match is weak. Clone size is given for some rows only: seen once, a few or many times, or a class if the clone is expanded.

TRBJ2-5	TRBD1	-	TRBV27	TGTGCCAGCAGTTTCGGGACAGTGGAAGGAGAGACCCAGTACTTC	CASSFGTVEGETQYF
TRBJ2-5	TRBD2	-	TRBV5-4	TGTGCCAGTACCAGCGGGGGTCGGGGAGAGACCCAGTACTTC	CASTSGGRGETQYF
TRBJ2-1	TRBD2	-	TRBV15	TGTGCCACCAGCAGAGATTCTAGCGGGGCATACAATGAGCAGTTCTTC	CATSRDSSGAYNEQFF
TRBJ2-1	TRBD2	-	TRBV19	TGTGCCAGTAGTCCTAGCGGGGGGCCCCTGAGCTCCTACAATGAGCAGTTCTTC	CASSPSGGPLSSYNEQFF
TRBJ2-7	TRBD1	-	TRBV7-3	TGTGCCAGCAGCCAGGGACAGGGGACGCACGAGCAGTACTTC	CASSQGQGTHEQYF
TRBJ2-7	TRBD1	-	TRBV7-9	TGTGCCAGCAGCCCGACCGGGACAGAAACCTACGAGCAGTACTTC	CASSPTGTETYEQYF
TRBJ2-3	TRBD2	few	TRBV4-1	TGCGCCAGCAGCCAAGAAGGGTTACTAGCGGGGACAGATACGCAGTATTTT	CASSQEGLLAGTDTQYF
TRBJ1-1	-	-	TRBV5-1	TGCGCCAGCAGCTTGGCGCCAGGGGCTGAAGCTTTCTTT	CASSLAPGAEAFF
TRBJ1-3	-	-	TRBV9	TGTGCCAGCAGCGGGGGCCTCTCTGGAAACACCATATATTTT	CASSGGLSGNTIYF
TRBJ2-6	-	-	TRBV10-3	TGTGCCATCAGTGAGTCCGGGTCGGGCTCTGGGGCCAACGTCCTGACTTTC	CAISESGSGSGANVLTF
TRBJ1-1	-	once	TRBV11-3	TGTGCCAGCAGCTCGATTACATGGCTCGACACTGAAGCTTTCTTT	CASSSITWLDTEAFF
TRBJ2-1	-	once	TRBV15	TGTGCCACCAGCAGAAGGGCGGGGTCCTACAATGAGCAGTTCTTC	CATSRRAGSYNEQFF
TRBJ1-2	-	-	TRBV6-5	TGTGCCAGCAGTTACTCGAGCAGGCAGAACTATGGCTACACCTTC	CASSYSSRQNYGYTF
TRBJ2-3	-	-	TRBV6-5	TGTGCCAGCAGGCTTACAGAGAGCACAGATACGCAGTATTTT	CASRLTESTDTQYF
TRBJ1-2	TRBD1	-	TRBV7-9	TGTGCCAGCAGCTTAGGACAGGGGGCGTATGGCTACACCTTC	CASSLGQGAYGYTF
TRBJ2-3	TRBD2	-	TRBV7-6	TGTGCCAGCAGCTTAGCGGCGGGGGGTGGCATCTCAGATACGCAGTATTTT	CASSLAAGGGISDTQYF
TRBJ2-1	TRBD2	once	TRBV6-5	TGTGCCAGCAGTTATTCACTAGCGAGTGAGCAGTTCTTC	CASSYSLASEQFF
TRBJ1-1	-	-	TRBV5-1	TGCGCCAGCAGCTTTCGCAGGGTTGAAGGTGCTGAAGCTTTCTTT	CASSFRRVEGAEAFF
TRBJ1-1	-	-	TRBV7-3	TGTGCCAGCAGCCTATCAAGTCGAGGGTTGAACACTGAAGCTTTCTTT	CASSLSSRGLNTEAFF
TRBJ2-3	-	-	TRBV5-1	TGCGCCAGCTCTGGGGCGAGCACAGATACGCAGTATTTT	CASSGASTDTQYF
TRBJ1-1	TRBD1	-	TRBV9	TGTGCCAGCAGACCGGGACAGGGTAGCAACACTGAAGCTTTCTTT	CASRPGQGSNTEAFF
TRBJ1-1	-	-	TRBV5-1	TGCGCCAGCAGCATTGGCAACGCAGGCTTGAACACTGAAGCTTTCTTT	CASSIGNAGLNTEAFF
TRBJ1-1	-	once	TRBV30	TGTGCCCGGGGAACGAACACTGAAGCTTTCTTT	CARGTNTEAFF
TRBJ2-3	-	-	TRBV5-4	TGTGCCAGCAGTCTAAGCACAGATACGCAGTATTTT	CASSLSTDTQYF
TRBJ2-1	-	-	TRBV6-5	TGTGCCAGCAGCCTCACTCCACCCGGTTACAATGAGCAGTTCTTC	CASSLTPPGYNEQFF
TRBJ2-7	TRBD2	-	TRBV5-4	TGTGCCAGCAGCTTGATGGACGGGGGGGCGAGCGAGCAGTACTTC	CASSLMDGGASEQYF
TRBJ2-5	-	-	TRBV29-1	TGCAGCGTTGAAGGCCCCCCTCCCGGGACTTTGAAGACCCAGTACTTC	CSVEGPPPGTLKTQYF
TRBJ2-7	-	-	TRBV5-6	TGTGCCAGCAGCTTGGGACAGTTCGAGCAGTACTTC	CASSLGQFEQYF
TRBJ2-1	TRBD2	once	TRBV4-1	TGCGCCAGCAGCCATAGGACTAGAGGTCGTACCAATGAGCAGTTCTTC	CASSHRTRGRTNEQFF
TRBJ2-2	-	few	TRBV5-4	TGTGCCAGCAGCTTGGTGGCTGGAGGCACCGGGGAGCTGTTTTTT	CASSLVAGGTGELFF
TRBJ1-1	-	-	TRBV5-1	TGCGCCAGCAGCTTTGGGGGGGCGTTTGAAGCTTTCTTT	CASSFGGAFEAFF
TRBJ2-3	TRBD1	-	TRBV6-1	TGTGCCAGCAGTGAAGGACAGGGGTACACAGATACGCAGTATTTT	CASSEGQGYTDTQYF
TRBJ1-2	TRBD1	-	TRBV5-3	TGTGCCAGAAGCTTGGAAAACGGGACAGACTATGGCTACACCTTC	CARSLENGTDYGYTF
TRBJ2-7	-	once	TRBV27	TGTGCCAGCAGTTGGGACTCTCCCTACGAGAAGTACTTC	CASSWDSPYEKYF
TRBJ1-2	-	-	TRBV9	TGTGCCAGCAGCGCGACAGTTTCCTATGGCTACACCTTC	CASSATVSYGYTF
TRBJ1-3	-	-	TRBV13	TGTGCCAGCAGCTCGACATACGACAGGCGGCCTTCTGGAAACACCATATATTTT	CASSSTYDRRPSGNTIYF
TRBJ1-4	TRBD1	-	TRBV4-1	TGCGCCAGCAGCCCTTTACACATCGGACAGGGGGCTAATGAAAAACTGTTTTTT	CASSPLHIGQGANEKLFF
TRBJ2-5	-	-	TRBV18	TGTGCCAGCTCACCAGGGTCCCAGGGGACCCAGTACTTC	CASSPGSQGTQYF
TRBJ2-2	-	-	TRBV7-3	TGTGCCAGCAGCCAAGGGGGGGGGTCGAACACCGGGGAGCTGTTTTTT	CASSQGGGSNTGELFF
TRBJ2-2	-	-	TRBV7-7	TGTGCTAGCAGCCCCACCCCTCGGGTAGGGGAGCTGTTTTTT	CASSPTPRVGELFF
TRBJ1-6	-	few	TRBV18	TGTGCCAGCTCCCTCGAAAGCCGGGGGGCTAGCTCACCCCTCCACTTT	CASSLESRGASSPLHF
TRBJ2-7	TRBD1	-	TRBV30	TGTGCCTGGAGCGCGGACCCTAACAGGGGGCTACAGAAGTACTTC	CAWSADPNRGLQKYF
TRBJ1-5	-	-	TRBV4-1	TGCGCCAGCAGCCAAGAATCGGCAGGGAAAAGCAATCAGCCCCAGCATTTT	CASSQESAGKSNQPQHF
TRBJ1-6	-	-	TRBV7-2	TGTGCCAGCAGCTTATATGGGGGGTATAATTCACCCCTCCACTTT	CASSLYGGYNSPLHF
TRBJ2-1	-	-	TRBV6-5	TGTGCCAGCAGTTCTCCTTCGGGTGAGCAGTTCTTC	CASSSPSGEQFF
TRBJ1-1	TRBD1	-	TRBV6-1	TGTGCCAGCAGTGCCATGACAGGGTTGAACACTGAAGCTTTCTTT	CASSAMTGLNTEAFF
TRBJ2-7	-	-	TRBV5-6	TGTGCCAGCAGCGAGAGGGACTCCTACCCGCCTTACGAGCAGTACTTC	CASSERDSYPPYEQYF
TRBJ1-2	-	-	TRBV2	TGTGCCAGCAGGGAGGACCGGGAGTTGTGGGGTCGAAACTATGGCTACACCTTC	CASREDRELWGRNYGYTF
TRBJ1-2	-	-	TRBV4-1	TGCGCCAGCAGCCCCAGGGGAGTTAAGAACTATGGCTACACCTTC	CASSPRGVKNYGYTF
TRBJ1-2	TRBD1	once	TRBV5-1	TGCGCCAGCAGCATAGACAGGGGTTGGGGCTATGGCTACACCTTC	CASSIDRGWGYGYTF
TRBJ1-2	-	-	TRBV7-9	TGTTCCAGCAGCTCCGGAGCGACCGTCTACACCTTC	CSSSSGATVYTF
TRBJ1-6	-	-	TRBV5-5	TGTGCCAGCAGCATGACAGAGAGCTCCTATAATTCACCCCTCCACTTT	CASSMTESSYNSPLHF
TRBJ1-1	-	-	TRBV9	TGTGCCAGCAGCGTCCAACAGGGCACTGAAGCTTTCTTT	CASSVQQGTEAFF
TRBJ1-1	-	once	TRBV18	TGTGCCAGCTCAATGGACAATCTCGGCACTGAAGCTTTCTTT	CASSMDNLGTEAFF
TRBJ1-5	TRBD1	-	TRBV7-8	TGTGCCAGCAGCACAAGCGGGGGGGGACAGAGAACCAATCAGCCCCAGCATTTT	CASSTSGGGQRTNQPQHF
TRBJ2-3	TRBD2	once	TRBV2	TGTGCCAGCAATCGACTAGCGGGGGGAGACACAGATACGCAGTATTTT	CASNRLAGGDTDTQYF
TRBJ2-3	TRBD2	-	TRBV11-3	TGTGCCAGCAGTCCCCTAGCGGGGTCAGATACGCAGTATTTT	CASSPLAGSDTQYF
TRBJ2-3	-	-	TRBV5-4	TGTGCCAGCAGCTTGTGGGGGCTTAATTGGGATACGCAGTATTTT	CASSLWGLNWDTQYF
TRBJ2-3	-	-	TRBV13	TGTGCCAGCAGCTGGAGACTCTTCACAGATACGCAGTATTTT	CASSWRLFTDTQYF